One and the same sample provided the 9 T cell receptor beta chains below, sequenced in a study of cytomegalovirus exposure and HLA in healthy donors. The PCR contained 60 Vbeta and 13 Jbeta primers. Measured with immunoSEQ multiplex PCR; TCRdb has only the in-frame clones, and not every one. The sample shows over 250,000 clones, about 66% of them seen only once. Source material: PBMCs. The receptor set was obtained from a female donor in good health and CMV-seronegative.

The rearrangement joins TRBV5-6 to TRBJ2-5; 13 bases match TRBD2. The end of the DNA fits TRBJ2-7 better, so the J call may be wrong. CDR3 length equals 15 residues. The germline CDR1 and CDR2 sequences are SGHDT and YYEEEE. This CDR3 is CASRTGLAGNYEQYF. Written as DNA, the CDR3 is TGTGCCAGCAGGACGGGACTAGCGGGAAACTACGAGCAGTACTTC.

This chain links TRBV7-9 with TRBJ2-1; 8 nucleotides line up with TRBD2. The germline V gene has CDR1 SEHNR and CDR2 FQNEAQ (reference sequence). This CDR3 has 14 residues. After removal of 4 bases from V and 8 bases from J, the junction contained 7 bases not matched to a gene. CDR3 sequence reads: CASSSLAGRDEQFF. The CDR3 DNA follows: TGTGCCAGCAGCTCGTTAGCGGGACGGGATGAGCAGTTCTTC.

Written as DNA, the CDR3 is TGCAGTGTCGCCTACAATGAGCAGTTCTTC. Its translation is CSVAYNEQFF. The chain couples TRBV20-1 to TRBJ2-1; no definite D call. Germline lookup yields CDR1 DFQATT and CDR2 SNEGSKA (reference sequence). There are 10 residues in the CDR3. V was trimmed by 7 bases and J by 2 bases, leaving 3 bases between them.

This clone was detected a few times. This sequence joins TRBV5-1 and TRBJ2-1; no clear D gene. There are 18 residues in the CDR3. Germline lookup yields CDR1 SGHRS and CDR2 YFSETQ. V shed 0 bases and J shed 2 bases, with 18 bases lying between them. CDR3 amino acids: CASSLDLQSSLTYNEQFF. The CDR3 DNA is TGCGCCAGCAGCTTGGACCTCCAAAGCTCTCTCACCTACAATGAGCAGTTCTTC.

The rearrangement joins TRBV6-5 to TRBJ1-1, with D tentatively TRBD1 (5 bases). The CDR3 covers 16 residues. Per the germline V gene, CDR1 is MNHEY and CDR2 is SVGAGI. Trimming pared 0 bases from V and 2 bases from J, leaving 13 bases between. The DNA of the CDR3 is TGTGCCAGCAGTTACTCTCCAGGGTCGATAAACACTGAAGCTTTCTTT. Translation gives CASSYSPGSINTEAFF.

The V call is TRBV18, the J call TRBJ1-1; 10 bases line up with TRBD1. CDR3 length: 15 amino acids. The ends lost 3 bases at V and 5 bases at J; junction bases unmatched: 6. Germline assignment: CDR1 KGHSH and CDR2 LQKENI. DNA for the CDR3: TGTGCCAGCTCACCCCAGACAGGGGGCGCGACTGAAGCTTTCTTT. This encodes CASSPQTGGATEAFF. The full variable domain, with the rest looked up from reference TRBV18 and TRBJ1-1, is NAGVMQNPRHLVRRRGQEARLRCSPMKGHSHVYWYRQLPEEGLKFMVYLQKENIIDESGMPKERFSAEFPKEGPSILRIQQVVRGDSAAYFCASSPQTGGATEAFFGQGTRLTVV.

The CDR3 DNA reads as TGTGCCAGCAGCTTAAGCGGGGGGGCCGGGAACATTCAGTACTTC. Amino acid sequence: CASSLSGGAGNIQYF. The chain links TRBV11-2 to TRBJ2-4, with 10 bases that match TRBD2. The J segment lost 7 bases and the V segment lost 2 bases, leaving 5 bases of the junction unmatched. This CDR3 is 15 amino acids long. Germline V gene sequence: CDR1 SGHAT, CDR2 FQNNGV.

CDR3 in DNA: TGTGCCAGCAGGGGGACAGGGAACAATCAGCCCCAGCATTTT. It translates to CASRGTGNNQPQHF. This sequence joins TRBV25-1 and TRBJ1-5, with TRBD1 identical over 9 bases. Germline V CDR1 and CDR2: MGHDK, SYGVNS. The trim removed 6 bases at V and 3 bases at J, leaving 3 bases unmatched. This CDR3 contains 14 residues.

The rearrangement uses TRBV7-9 and TRBJ2-3; TRBD1 matches 7 bases. This CDR3 region has 13 residues. V trimming: 0 bases; J trimming: 14 bases; junction bases outside the gene matches: 8. In germline, CDR1 is SEHNR, CDR2 FQNEAQ (reference sequence). The CDR3 is CASSLAKTGRAYF. The DNA of the CDR3 is TGTGCCAGCAGCTTAGCGAAGACAGGGAGAGCGTATTTT.